This T cell receptor beta chain stems from a study of OX40 agonist ivuxolimab in advanced cancers. The J segment lost 5 bases and the V segment lost 3 bases, leaving 18 bases of the junction unmatched. The CDR3 runs 18 residues. Germline CDR1 is SGHRS and CDR2 is YFSETQ. The protocol was immunoSEQ multiplex PCR, while the TCRdb copy is restricted to in-frame clones and leaves out a portion. The table includes tens of thousands of clones, 79% detected once. The chain carries TRBV5-1 and TRBJ1-2; 8 positions match TRBD1. The sequencing here drew on CD4+ or CD8+ T cells sorted from blood, taken in a trial of the OX40 agonist ivuxolimab. The receptor comes from an adult with an advanced solid tumor such as melanoma, head and neck, liver or kidney cancer. The CDR3 reads CASSSSRDRKTTLYGYTF. CDR3 nucleotide sequence: TGCGCCAGCAGCTCGTCCCGGGACAGGAAGACTACCCTTTATGGCTACACCTTC.